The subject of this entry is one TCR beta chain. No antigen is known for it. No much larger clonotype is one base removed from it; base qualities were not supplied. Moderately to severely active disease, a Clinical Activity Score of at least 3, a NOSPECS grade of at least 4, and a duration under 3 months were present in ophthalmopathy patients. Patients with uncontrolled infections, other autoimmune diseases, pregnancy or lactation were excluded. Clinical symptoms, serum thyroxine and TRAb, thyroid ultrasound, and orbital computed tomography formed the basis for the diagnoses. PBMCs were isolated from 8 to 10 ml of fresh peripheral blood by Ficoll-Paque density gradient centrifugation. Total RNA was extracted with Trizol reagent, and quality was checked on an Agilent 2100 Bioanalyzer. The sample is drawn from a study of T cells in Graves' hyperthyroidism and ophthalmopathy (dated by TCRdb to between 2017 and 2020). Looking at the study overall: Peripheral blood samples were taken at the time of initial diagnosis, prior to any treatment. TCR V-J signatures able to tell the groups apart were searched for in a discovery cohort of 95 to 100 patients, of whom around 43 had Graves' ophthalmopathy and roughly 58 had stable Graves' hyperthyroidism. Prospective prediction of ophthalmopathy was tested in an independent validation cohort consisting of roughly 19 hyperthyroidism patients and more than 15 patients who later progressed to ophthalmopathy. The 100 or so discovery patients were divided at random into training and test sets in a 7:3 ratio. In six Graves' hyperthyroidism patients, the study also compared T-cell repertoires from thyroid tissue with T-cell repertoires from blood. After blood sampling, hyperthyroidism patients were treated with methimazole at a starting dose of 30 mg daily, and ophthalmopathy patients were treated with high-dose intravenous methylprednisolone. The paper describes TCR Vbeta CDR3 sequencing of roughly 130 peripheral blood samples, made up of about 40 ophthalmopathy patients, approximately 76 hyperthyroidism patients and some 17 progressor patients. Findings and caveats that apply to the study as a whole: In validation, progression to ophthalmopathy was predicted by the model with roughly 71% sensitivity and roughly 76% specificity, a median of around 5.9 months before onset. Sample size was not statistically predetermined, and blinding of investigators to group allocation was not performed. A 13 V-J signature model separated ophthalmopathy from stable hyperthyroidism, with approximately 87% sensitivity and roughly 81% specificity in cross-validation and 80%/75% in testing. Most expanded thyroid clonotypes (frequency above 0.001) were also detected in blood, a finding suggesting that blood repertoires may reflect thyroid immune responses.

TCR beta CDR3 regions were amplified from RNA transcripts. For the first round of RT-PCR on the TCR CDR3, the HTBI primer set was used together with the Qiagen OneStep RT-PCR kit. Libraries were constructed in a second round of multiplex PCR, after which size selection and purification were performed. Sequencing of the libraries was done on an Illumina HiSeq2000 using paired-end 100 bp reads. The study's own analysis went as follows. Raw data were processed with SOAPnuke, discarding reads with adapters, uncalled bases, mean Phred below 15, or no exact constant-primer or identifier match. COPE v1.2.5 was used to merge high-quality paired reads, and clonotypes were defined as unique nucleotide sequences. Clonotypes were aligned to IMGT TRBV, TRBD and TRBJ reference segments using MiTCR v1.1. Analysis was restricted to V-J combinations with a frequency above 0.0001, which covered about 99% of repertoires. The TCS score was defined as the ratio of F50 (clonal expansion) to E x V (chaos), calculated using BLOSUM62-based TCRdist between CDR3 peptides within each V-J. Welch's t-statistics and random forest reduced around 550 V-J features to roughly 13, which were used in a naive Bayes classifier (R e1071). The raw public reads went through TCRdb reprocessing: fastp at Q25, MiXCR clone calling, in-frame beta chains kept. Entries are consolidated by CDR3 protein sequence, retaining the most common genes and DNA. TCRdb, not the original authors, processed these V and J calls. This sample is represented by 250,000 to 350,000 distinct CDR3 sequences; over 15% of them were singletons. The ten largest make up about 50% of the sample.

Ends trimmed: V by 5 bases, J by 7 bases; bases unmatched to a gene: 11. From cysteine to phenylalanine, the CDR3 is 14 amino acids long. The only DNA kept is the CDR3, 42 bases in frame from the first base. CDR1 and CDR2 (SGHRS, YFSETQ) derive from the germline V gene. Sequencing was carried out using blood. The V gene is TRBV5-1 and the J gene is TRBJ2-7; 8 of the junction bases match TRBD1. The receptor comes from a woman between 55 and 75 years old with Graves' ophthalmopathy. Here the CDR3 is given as CASRSQGETREQYF. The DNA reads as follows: TGCGCCAGCAGATCACAGGGGGAGACGAGAGAGCAGTACTTC.